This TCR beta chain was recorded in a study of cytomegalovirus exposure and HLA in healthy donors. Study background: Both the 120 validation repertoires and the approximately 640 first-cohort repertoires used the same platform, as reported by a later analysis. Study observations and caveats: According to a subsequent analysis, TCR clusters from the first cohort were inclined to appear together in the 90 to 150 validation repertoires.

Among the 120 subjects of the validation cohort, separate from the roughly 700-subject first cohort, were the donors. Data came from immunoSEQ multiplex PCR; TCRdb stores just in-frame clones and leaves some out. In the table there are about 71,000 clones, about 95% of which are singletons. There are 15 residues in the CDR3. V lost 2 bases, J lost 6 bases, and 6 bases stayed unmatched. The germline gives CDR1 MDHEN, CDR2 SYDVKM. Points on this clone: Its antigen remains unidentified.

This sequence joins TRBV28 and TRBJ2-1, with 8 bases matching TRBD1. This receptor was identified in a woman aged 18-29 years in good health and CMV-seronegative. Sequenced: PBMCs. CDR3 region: CASSLRQGNLNEQFF. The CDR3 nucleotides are TGTGCCAGCAGTTTAAGACAGGGGAATCTCAATGAGCAGTTCTTC.